Below are 19 T cell receptor beta chains sequenced from a single sample in a study of read filtering for tumor transcriptome and immune sequencing. The library was built from about 400 ng RNA with molecular barcoded adaptors for alpha/delta and beta/gamma chains. TCRdb reprocessed the reads with MiXCR, giving one entry per CDR3 protein. The sample records about 130,000 distinct CDR3 sequences, over 10% being singletons. Sequenced: a population of CD138-negative cells sorted from bone marrow. These receptors were collected from a donor at least 40 years old with multiple myeloma.

This clonotype has a count of ten or more. At one boundary the junction diverges from the germline segment, which might be a read error. The chain joins TRBV6-5 to TRBJ1-5, with 7 bases matching TRBD1. Germline CDR1 and CDR2: MNHEY and SVGAGI. CDR3 length: 14 amino acids. This CDR3 is CARSYRGSNQPQHF. The CDR3, as DNA: TGTGCCAGAAGTTACAGGGGTTCCAATCAGCCCCAGCATTTT.

This clonotype appeared many times. V is TRBV7-8 and J is TRBJ2-1; D ambiguous. V was pared by 5 bases and J by 9 bases, with 17 bases between. Per germline, CDR1 SGHVS and CDR2 FQNEAQ. The CDR3 contains 14 residues. This CDR3 reads CASSQQPKPSEQFF. The CDR3 DNA follows: TGTGCCAGCAGCCAGCAACCCAAACCGAGTGAGCAGTTCTTC.

Ten or more counts support this clonotype. The J gene is TRBJ2-7, the V gene TRBV20-1; 7 bases fit TRBD1. The CDR3 contains 13 residues. Trimming at V came to 3 bases and at J to 2 bases, leaving 4 bases not matched to a gene. Germline loops: CDR1 DFQATT, CDR2 SNEGSKA (reference sequence). CDR3 residues: CSARTGSPYEQYF. The CDR3 region has the DNA TGCAGTGCTAGGACAGGGTCCCCCTACGAGCAGTACTTC.

This clonotype occurred many times. CDR3 region: CASSSTATGFEQYF. DNA for the CDR3: TGTGCCAGCAGCTCAACAGCAACCGGTTTCGAGCAGTACTTC. V usage is TRBV11-2 and J usage is TRBJ2-7, with D unclear. Trimming cost V 4 bases and J 6 bases, with 16 bases left between them. The CDR3 consists of 14 residues. Germline values: CDR1 SGHAT, CDR2 FQNNGV.

Many counts were recorded for this clonotype. The J gene is TRBJ2-2, the V gene TRBV7-8; 8 nucleotides align to TRBD1. Losses at the gene ends were 8 bases for V and 7 bases for J; bases not matched to a gene: 12. This CDR3 region has 15 residues. CDR1 is SGHVS and CDR2 is FQNEAQ in the germline V gene. The CDR3 region is CASGVAQGAIGELFF. The CDR3 nucleotides are TGTGCCAGCGGAGTCGCCCAGGGGGCCATCGGGGAGCTGTTTTTT.

This clonotype appeared many times. The rearrangement joins TRBV6-2 or TRBV6-3 to TRBJ1-1; D uncertain. The CDR3 runs 13 residues. Germline assignment: CDR1 MNHEY and CDR2 SVGEGT. V gave up 4 bases and J gave up 1 base, with 7 bases separating them. The CDR3 region is CASSSGRNTEAFF. The CDR3 nucleotides are TGTGCCAGCAGTTCGGGGAGGAACACTGAAGCTTTCTTT.

This clonotype has a count of ten or more. The chain uses TRBV4-3 and TRBJ2-7; D gene ambiguous. The V gene's germline CDR1 is LGHNA and CDR2 YSLEER. The CDR3 runs 15 residues. Trimming cost V 0 bases and J 2 bases, with 11 bases left between them. CDR3 coding DNA: TGCGCCAGCAGCCAAGATCTCGGCAGTACCTACGAGCAGTACTTC. This encodes CASSQDLGSTYEQYF.

At least ten counts were recorded for this clonotype. The chain recombines TRBV29-1 with TRBJ1-1; D unclear. CDR3 length: 12 residues. The V gene's germline CDR1 is SQVTM and CDR2 ANQGSEA. Between the trimmed V and J ends, which lost 6 bases and 5 bases, there was a span of 13 bases. CDR3 sequence (DNA): TGCAGCGTAGGACGGATAGGGACTGAAGCTTTCTTT. Its protein product is CSVGRIGTEAFF.

This chain connects TRBV20-1 to TRBJ2-1; D tentatively reads TRBD1 or TRBD2 (5 bases each). Germline CDR1 is DFQATT and CDR2 is SNEGSKA (reference sequence). V was shortened by 5 bases and J by 5 bases, with 13 bases between the two germline ends. CDR3 size: 13 residues. CDR3 DNA sequence: TGCAGTGCTCCCCCCCCGGGGCACAATGAGCAGTTCTTC. Residues: CSAPPPGHNEQFF.

This clonotype was counted many times. The chain joins TRBV12-3 or TRBV12-4 to TRBJ1-5; D gene uncertain. The CDR3 sequence is 13 residues long. Trimming stripped 5 bases from V and 5 bases from J, with 10 bases between. The CDR3 nucleotides read TGTGCCAGCAGTCTGACACCTGATCAGCCCCAGCATTTT. It translates to CASSLTPDQPQHF.

The sample holds one count of this clonotype. The chain has TRBV7-2 and TRBJ2-1, with 9 bases identical to TRBD1. V shed 5 bases, J shed 7 bases, and the junction held 12 bases outside the gene matches. The CDR3 runs to 16 residues. In germline, CDR1 is SGHTA, CDR2 FQGNSA. As DNA, the CDR3 is TGTGCCAGCAGCCCATACCCGGGACAGGGTTGGAATGAGCAGTTCTTC. It encodes CASSPYPGQGWNEQFF.

The rearrangement links TRBV7-9 to TRBJ1-3, with D uncertain. CDR3 size: 16 residues. The V and J ends lost 3 bases and 2 bases respectively, with 14 bases between them. Germline-derived CDR1 and CDR2 are SEHNR and FQNEAQ (reference sequence). CDR3 region: CASSFPDPPPGNTIYF. Written as DNA, the CDR3 is TGTGCCAGCAGCTTCCCCGATCCTCCTCCTGGAAACACCATATATTTT.

This clonotype was seen many times. V usage is TRBV12-3 or TRBV12-4 and J usage is TRBJ2-3, with 12 bases aligning to TRBD2. V shed 4 bases, J shed 6 bases, and the junction held 5 bases outside the gene matches. This CDR3 contains 15 residues. CDR3 in DNA: TGTGCCAGCAGTTCTAGCGGGAGGGCCGGGGATACGCAGTATTTT. Its protein is CASSSSGRAGDTQYF.

This clonotype was seen repeatedly, ten times or more. Mismatch with germline at one junction end may stem from a read error. The chain joins TRBV4-2 to TRBJ2-5, with D perhaps TRBD2 (6 bases). Germline lookup yields CDR1 LGHNA and CDR2 YNFKEQ. There are 15 residues in the CDR3. The CDR3 protein is CASSQEGLARETQYF. The CDR3 DNA follows: TGCGCCAGCAGCCAGGAGGGGTTGGCGAGAGAGACCCAGTACTTC.

The CDR3 DNA reads as TGTGCCAGCAGCCAAGTTAACAGTCTGGACACTAGCACAGATACGCAGTATTTT. Its protein product is CASSQVNSLDTSTDTQYF. V and J are TRBV3-1 and TRBJ2-3; a possible D gene is TRBD1 (5 bases). The CDR3 runs 18 residues. V shed 1 base and J shed 0 bases, with 17 bases lying between them. The V gene's germline CDR1 is LGHDT and CDR2 YNNKEL (reference sequence).

This clonotype was detected only a few times. An end of the junction differs from the germline gene, which may be a read error. The gene calls are TRBV19 and TRBJ2-1, with D uncertain. This CDR3 contains 14 residues. The germline CDR1 and CDR2 sequences are LNHDA and SQIVND (reference sequence). This chain's CDR3 is CASSIGTTYNGQFF. The DNA of the CDR3 is TGTGCCAGTAGTATAGGGACCACATACAATGGGCAGTTCTTC.

This clonotype has just one count. Given a much more abundant clone one base away, this may be a read error. The V call is TRBV2, the J call TRBJ2-1; TRBD2 might be the D (6 bases). The CDR3 length is 16 residues. CDR1 is SNHLY and CDR2 is FYNNEI in the germline V gene. Trimming removed 8 bases from V and 0 bases from J, with 17 bases in between. CDR3 amino acids: CASVGGSGVSYNEQFF. DNA of the CDR3: TGTGCCAGCGTGGGGGGTAGCGGAGTCTCCTACAATGAGCAGTTCTTC.

This clonotype was counted at least ten times. The V call is TRBV29-1, the J call TRBJ2-7; 8 nucleotides line up with TRBD1. The V gene end was trimmed by 0 bases and the J gene end by 4 bases; junction bases not matched to a gene: 8. Looked up from germline, CDR1 is SQVTM and CDR2 is ANQGSEA. The CDR3 loop spans 15 amino acids. The CDR3 loop is CSVEDRGRGQYEQYF. Here the CDR3 DNA reads TGCAGCGTTGAAGATCGGGGCAGGGGGCAGTACGAGCAGTACTTC.

In its sample, this clonotype was seen many times. V gene TRBV4-3 combines with J gene TRBJ2-7; TRBD2 agrees at 11 bases. This CDR3 is built from 15 residues. Losses at the gene ends were 5 bases for V and 1 base for J; bases not matched to a gene: 4. CDR1 and CDR2 from the germline V gene are LGHNA and YSLEER. CDR3 sequence: CASSYGTSGSYEQYF. The CDR3 bases are TGCGCCAGCAGCTATGGGACTAGCGGATCCTACGAGCAGTACTTC.